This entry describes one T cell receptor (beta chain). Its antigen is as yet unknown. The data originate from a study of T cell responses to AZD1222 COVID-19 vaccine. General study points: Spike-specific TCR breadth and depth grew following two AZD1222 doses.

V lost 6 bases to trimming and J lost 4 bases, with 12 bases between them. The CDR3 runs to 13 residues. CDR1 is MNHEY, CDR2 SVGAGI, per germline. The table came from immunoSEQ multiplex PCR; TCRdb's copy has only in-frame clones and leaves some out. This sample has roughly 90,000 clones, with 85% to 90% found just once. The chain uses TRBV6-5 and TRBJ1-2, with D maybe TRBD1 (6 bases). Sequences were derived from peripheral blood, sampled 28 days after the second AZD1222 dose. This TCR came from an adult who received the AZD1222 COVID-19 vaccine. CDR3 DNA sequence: TGTGCCAGCAGGGGGGCCGATCGCTATGGCTACACCTTC. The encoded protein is CASRGADRYGYTF.